Described below is a single T cell receptor (beta chain) sequence and its context. This specimen comes from a study of blood T cell repertoires in COVID-19. Study-wide background: The United States, Italy and Spain were the sources of the acute and convalescent COVID-19 samples.

Sequencing used immunoSEQ multiplex PCR; TCRdb keeps in-frame clones, though not all of them. The sample lists around 300,000 clones; about 85% were seen once. The CDR3 length is 13 residues. CDR1 is SGHTA, CDR2 FQGTGA, per germline. Unmatched junction bases numbered 3, after V lost 9 bases and J lost 0 bases. Categorization into cohorts depended on clinical history that participants reported. This rearrangement joins TRBV7-3 to TRBJ1-1; TRBD1 matches 8 bases. The clonotype was recovered from a woman in her 50s who had recovered from COVID-19. Sequenced input: PBMCs or T cells enriched from blood (not recorded which). CDR3: CASSQGVNTEAFF. Written as DNA, the CDR3 is TGTGCCAGTTCACAGGGGGTGAACACTGAAGCTTTCTTT. Together with reference TRBV7-3 and TRBJ1-1, the CDR3 gives the full variable domain: GAGVSQTPSNKVTEKGKYVELRCDPISGHTALYWYRQSLGQGPEFLIYFQGTGAADDSGLPNDRFFAVRPEGSVSTLKIQRTERGDSAVYLCASSQGVNTEAFFGQGTRLTVV.